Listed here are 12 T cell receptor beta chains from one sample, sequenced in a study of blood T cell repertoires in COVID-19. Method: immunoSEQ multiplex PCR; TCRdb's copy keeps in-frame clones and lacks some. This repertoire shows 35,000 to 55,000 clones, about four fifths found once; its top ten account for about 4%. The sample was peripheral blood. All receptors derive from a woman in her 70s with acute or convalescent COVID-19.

The CDR3 nucleotides are TGTGCCAGCACAGGGAACACTGAAGCTTTCTTT. It encodes CASTGNTEAFF. The chain employs TRBV6-5 and TRBJ1-1; D gene uncertain. This CDR3 region has 11 residues. V lost 7 bases to trimming and J lost 1 base, with 4 bases between them. Germline V lookup: CDR1 MNHEY, CDR2 SVGAGI.

In nucleotides, the CDR3 is TGTGCCAGCAGCCCTAGCGGGGGACCCACAGATACGCAGTATTTT. Protein product: CASSPSGGPTDTQYF. V gene TRBV7-3 combines with J gene TRBJ2-3; TRBD2 agrees at 10 bases. The germline V gene encodes CDR1 SGHTA and CDR2 FQGTGA. This CDR3 spans 15 amino acids. V lost 5 bases, J lost 2 bases, and 4 bases stayed unmatched.

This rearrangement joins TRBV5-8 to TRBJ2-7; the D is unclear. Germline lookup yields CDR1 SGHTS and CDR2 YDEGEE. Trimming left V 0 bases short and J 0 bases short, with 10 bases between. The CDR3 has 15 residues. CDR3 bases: TGTGCCAGCAGCTTGGTAACCCAGGTCTCCTACGAGCAGTACTTC. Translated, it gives CASSLVTQVSYEQYF.

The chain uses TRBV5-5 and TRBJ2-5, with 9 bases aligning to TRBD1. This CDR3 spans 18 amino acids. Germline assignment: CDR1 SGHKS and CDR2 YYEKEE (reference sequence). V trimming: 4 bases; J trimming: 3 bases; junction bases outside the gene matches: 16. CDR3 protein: CASSTKLRDRVVEETQYF. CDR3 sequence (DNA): TGTGCCAGCAGCACGAAGCTCCGGGACAGGGTTGTCGAAGAGACCCAGTACTTC.

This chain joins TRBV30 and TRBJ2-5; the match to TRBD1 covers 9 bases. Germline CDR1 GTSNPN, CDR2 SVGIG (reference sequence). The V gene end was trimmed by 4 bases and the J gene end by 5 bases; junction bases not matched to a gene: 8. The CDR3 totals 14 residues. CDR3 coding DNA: TGTGCCTGGAATCCGGGACAGGGAGGCGAGACCCAGTACTTC. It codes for CAWNPGQGGETQYF.

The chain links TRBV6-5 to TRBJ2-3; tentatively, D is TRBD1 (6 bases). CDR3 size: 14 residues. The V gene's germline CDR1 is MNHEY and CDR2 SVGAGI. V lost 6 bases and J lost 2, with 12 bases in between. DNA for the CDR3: TGTGCCAGCAGAGGGCAGGGGTACACAGATACGCAGTATTTT. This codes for CASRGQGYTDTQYF.

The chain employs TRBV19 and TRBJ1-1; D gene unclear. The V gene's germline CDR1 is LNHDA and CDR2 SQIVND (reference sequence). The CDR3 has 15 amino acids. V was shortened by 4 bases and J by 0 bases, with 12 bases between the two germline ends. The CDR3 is CASSTFPGVNTEAFF. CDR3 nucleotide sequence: TGTGCCAGTAGTACCTTTCCAGGTGTGAACACTGAAGCTTTCTTT.

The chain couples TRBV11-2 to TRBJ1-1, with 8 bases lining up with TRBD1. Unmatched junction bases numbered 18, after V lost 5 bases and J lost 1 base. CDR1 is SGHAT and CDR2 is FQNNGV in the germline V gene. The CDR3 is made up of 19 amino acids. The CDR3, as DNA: TGTGCCAGCAGCCCTCGGTCAGGCAGGGGGCGCGAGGGGAACACTGAAGCTTTCTTT. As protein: CASSPRSGRGREGNTEAFF. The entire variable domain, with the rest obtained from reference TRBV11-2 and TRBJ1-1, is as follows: EAGVAQSPRYKIIEKRQSVAFWCNPISGHATLYWYQQILGQGPKLLIQFQNNGVVDDSQLPKDRFSAERLKGVDSTLKIQPAKLEDSAVYLCASSPRSGRGREGNTEAFFGQGTRLTVV.

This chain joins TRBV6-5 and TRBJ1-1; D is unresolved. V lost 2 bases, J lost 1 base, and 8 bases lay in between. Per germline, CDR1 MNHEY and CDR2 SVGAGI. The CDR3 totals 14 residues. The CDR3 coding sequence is TGTGCCAGCAGTTACCTCCCAGGGAACACTGAAGCTTTCTTT. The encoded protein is CASSYLPGNTEAFF.

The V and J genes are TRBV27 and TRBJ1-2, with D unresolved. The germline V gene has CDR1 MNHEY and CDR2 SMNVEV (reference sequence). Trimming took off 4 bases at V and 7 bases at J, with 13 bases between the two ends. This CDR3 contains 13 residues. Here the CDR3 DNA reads TGTGCCAGCAGTTACCGGGCCGAGGGTGGCTACACCTTC. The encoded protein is CASSYRAEGGYTF.

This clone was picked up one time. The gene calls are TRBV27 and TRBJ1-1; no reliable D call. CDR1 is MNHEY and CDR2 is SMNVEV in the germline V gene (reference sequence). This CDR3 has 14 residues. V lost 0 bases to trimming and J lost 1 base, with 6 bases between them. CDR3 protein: CASSLSSSNTEAFF. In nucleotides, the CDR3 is TGTGCCAGCAGTTTATCATCATCGAACACTGAAGCTTTCTTT.

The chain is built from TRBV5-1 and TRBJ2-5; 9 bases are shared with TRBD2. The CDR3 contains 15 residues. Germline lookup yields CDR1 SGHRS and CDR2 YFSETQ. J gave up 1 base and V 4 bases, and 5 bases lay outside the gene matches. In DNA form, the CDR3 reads TGCGCCAGCAGCGGGACTAGCCTGAGCCAAGAGACCCAGTACTTC. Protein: CASSGTSLSQETQYF.